The 31 T cell receptor beta chains reported below all come from one sample, sequenced in a study of blood T cells in healthy people across ages. PCR was performed a second time for about 7 to 11 cycles using a sample-barcoded 5' primer and a J-beta primer mix. From the 5' RACE reads, TCRdb called clonotypes with MiXCR, one entry per CDR3 protein. The top ten clones hold 13% of a sample with 600,000 to 800,000 distinct CDR3 sequences, about 50% of them seen once. The sequenced sample was blood. These receptor sequences come from a woman aged 80 or over in good health.

The chain has TRBV18 and TRBJ2-5; tentatively, D is TRBD1 or TRBD2 (5 bases each). V shed 3 bases and J shed 4 bases, with 15 bases lying between them. The CDR3 runs to 15 residues. CDR1 is KGHSH and CDR2 is LQKENI in the germline V gene. The CDR3 DNA reads as TGTGCCAGCTCACCCGGTCAGCCGAGGGGAGAGACCCAGTACTTC. This translates into CASSPGQPRGETQYF.

The rearrangement joins TRBV5-1 to TRBJ2-3; 7 bases are shared with TRBD2. The CDR3 runs to 16 residues. The junction had 7 bases not matched to a gene; V was cut back by 0 bases and J by 3 bases. Germline CDR1 is SGHRS and CDR2 is YFSETQ. This chain's CDR3 is CASSLETGLPTDTQYF. In nucleotides, the CDR3 is TGCGCCAGCAGCTTGGAAACGGGACTACCTACAGATACGCAGTATTTT. The full variable domain, with the rest looked up from reference TRBV5-1 and TRBJ2-3, is KAGVTQTPRYLIKTRGQQVTLSCSPISGHRSVSWYQQTPGQGLQFLFEYFSETQRNKGNFPGRFSGRQFSNSRSEMNVSTLELGDSALYLCASSLETGLPTDTQYFGPGTRLTVL.

This clonotype was seen repeatedly, ten times or more. The chain links TRBV12-3 or TRBV12-4 to TRBJ2-1; D remains unclear. Trimming pared 4 bases from V and 0 bases from J, leaving 7 bases between. The CDR3 covers 14 residues. CDR3 in DNA: TGTGCCAGCAGTTCGCCGGCCTCCTACAATGAGCAGTTCTTC. Translation: CASSSPASYNEQFF.

V gene TRBV28 combines with J gene TRBJ2-1; 9 bases are a match to TRBD2. The DNA end favors TRBJ2-7, so the J call may be wrong. Germline V CDR1 and CDR2: MDHEN, SYDVKM. The CDR3 loop spans 15 amino acids. CDR3 protein: CASSLSGRPYDEQYF. CDR3 DNA: TGTGCCAGCAGTTTAAGCGGGAGGCCCTACGATGAGCAGTACTTC.

The rearrangement uses TRBV7-2 and TRBJ2-1, with TRBD1 matching over 7 bases. This CDR3 comprises 13 residues. The germline gives CDR1 SGHTA, CDR2 FQGNSA. The J segment lost 7 bases and the V segment lost 5 bases, leaving 5 bases of the junction unmatched. The CDR3 loop is CASSAQQGNEQFF. DNA of the CDR3: TGTGCCAGCAGCGCACAACAGGGGAATGAGCAGTTCTTC.

Regarding this clonotype: A much larger clone lies one base from this, so it may be a read error. The chain couples TRBV20-1 to TRBJ2-3; 9 positions agree with TRBD1. CDR1 is DFQATT and CDR2 is SNEGSKA in the germline V gene (reference sequence). This CDR3 region has 16 residues. CDR3 sequence (DNA): TGCAATGCTAGCCTCATATTACAGGGGGCAGGAGATACGCAGTATTTT. Its protein is CNASLILQGAGDTQYF.

The sample holds one count of this clonotype. The rearrangement uses TRBV18 and TRBJ2-5; 11 nucleotides match TRBD1. The DNA matches TRBJ2-7 better at its end, which makes the J call doubtful. CDR3 size: 14 residues. From germline, CDR1 is KGHSH and CDR2 LQKENI. CDR3 bases: TGTGCCAGCTCAGCCCCGGGACAGGGGGGCGAGCAGTACTTC. Translating it yields CASSAPGQGGEQYF.

The V and J genes are TRBV20-1 and TRBJ2-1, with D tentatively TRBD2 (8 bases). Germline V gene sequence: CDR1 DFQATT, CDR2 SNEGSKA (reference sequence). Between the trimmed V and J ends, which lost 6 bases and 2 bases, there was a span of 14 bases. The CDR3 totals 14 residues. The DNA for the CDR3 is TGCAGTGCAAGGGGGCGGGGGGCCTACAATGAGCAGTTCTTC. It translates to CSARGRGAYNEQFF.

This clonotype was counted at least ten times. V is TRBV6-2 or TRBV6-3 and J is TRBJ2-3; no clear D. Germline lookup yields CDR1 MNHEY and CDR2 SVGEGT. The CDR3 contains 15 residues. V was trimmed by 8 bases and J by 2 bases, leaving 17 bases between them. This CDR3 is CASQRWASATDTQYF. In DNA form, the CDR3 reads TGTGCCAGCCAACGGTGGGCCTCTGCCACAGATACGCAGTATTTT.

V is TRBV10-2 and J is TRBJ2-5; TRBD2 aligns across 8 bases. The J segment lost 5 bases and the V segment lost 8 bases, leaving 10 bases of the junction unmatched. From germline, CDR1 is WSHSY and CDR2 SAAADI. The length of the CDR3 is 14 residues. CDR3 sequence reads: CASLSTSGRETQYF. As DNA, the CDR3 is TGCGCCAGCCTCTCAACTAGCGGTAGGGAGACCCAGTACTTC.

The chain carries TRBV27 and TRBJ1-4, with 8 bases that match TRBD1. This CDR3 spans 14 amino acids. The germline gives CDR1 MNHEY, CDR2 SMNVEV (reference sequence). The trim removed 6 bases at V and 4 bases at J, leaving 4 bases unmatched. The CDR3 reads CASRPTGDNEKLFF. The CDR3 DNA sequence: TGTGCCAGCAGACCGACAGGGGATAATGAAAAACTGTTTTTT.

Remarks on this clonotype: At one end the junction does not follow the germline gene, possibly because of a read error. The chain combines TRBV24-1 with TRBJ2-3; D might be TRBD1 or TRBD2, each matching 5 bases. This CDR3 contains 15 residues. The germline CDR1 and CDR2 sequences are KGHDR and SFDVKD. The CDR3 loop is CATSGHQRGTETQYF. The CDR3 DNA sequence: TGTGCCACCAGTGGGCACCAACGGGGCACAGAGACGCAGTATTTT.

This chain connects TRBV7-2 to TRBJ2-4; D possibly corresponds to TRBD1 (6 bases). The DNA end lines up better with TRBJ2-7; the J call may be wrong. Germline loops: CDR1 SGHTA, CDR2 FQGNSA. The CDR3 is 13 amino acids. The CDR3 protein is CASSRRQDFEQYF. CDR3 DNA: TGTGCCAGCAGCCGCAGACAGGACTTCGAGCAGTACTTC.

V is TRBV2 and J is TRBJ1-2, with 7 bases lining up with TRBD1. V lost 4 bases, J lost 6 bases, and 11 bases stayed unmatched. The CDR3 is 15 amino acids. Germline values: CDR1 SNHLY, CDR2 FYNNEI. CDR3 sequence (DNA): TGTGCCAGCAGTGCCCACAGGGACAGAAGGGATGGCTACACCTTC. This encodes CASSAHRDRRDGYTF. The variable domain in full, completed from reference TRBV2 and TRBJ1-2, reads EPEVTQTPSHQVTQMGQEVILRCVPISNHLYFYWYRQILGQKVEFLVSFYNNEISEKSEIFDDQFSVERPDGSNFTLKIRSTKLEDSAMYFCASSAHRDRRDGYTFGSGTRLTVV.

This clonotype was observed a single time. V is TRBV7-2 and J is TRBJ2-7, with TRBD1 matching over 9 bases. The germline V gene encodes CDR1 SGHTA and CDR2 FQGNSA. The V and J ends lost 5 bases and 2 bases, in that order; junction bases with no gene match: 7. CDR3 length: 15 amino acids. CDR3 loop: CASSRDRVGTYEQYF. The CDR3 DNA reads as TGTGCCAGCAGCCGGGACAGGGTGGGAACCTACGAGCAGTACTTC.

Notes on this clonotype: Given a much more abundant clone one base away, this may be a read error. The rearrangement links TRBV5-1 to TRBJ1-2, with 9 bases aligning to TRBD1. CDR3 length: 14 residues. Looked up from germline, CDR1 is SGHRS and CDR2 is YFSETQ. In DNA form, the CDR3 reads TGCACCAGCAGCTTGGGGGACAGGGACTATGGCTACACCTTC. It is translated as CTSSLGDRDYGYTF.

In this sample, this clonotype turned up many times. CDR3 region: CASSYSRQGRNYEQYF. The CDR3 DNA follows: TGTGCCAGCAGTTACTCGAGGCAGGGACGGAACTACGAGCAGTACTTC. The rearrangement links TRBV6-6 to TRBJ2-7; D may match TRBD1 or TRBD2 (5 bases each). The germline V gene has CDR1 MNHNY and CDR2 SVGAGI (reference sequence). The CDR3 loop spans 16 amino acids. V gave up 0 bases and J gave up 3 bases, with 15 bases separating them.

This chain connects TRBV20-1 to TRBJ2-1; D perhaps matches TRBD1 (5 bases). The CDR3 is 14 residues long. CDR1 and CDR2 (germline): DFQATT, SNEGSKA (reference sequence). Trimming removed 3 bases at V and 1 base at J, with 10 bases between. CDR3 bases: TGCAGTGCTAGGCCGACAGCTTCCTACAATGAGCAGTTCTTC. Amino acids: CSARPTASYNEQFF.

This clonotype was counted many times. The rearrangement links TRBV10-3 to TRBJ2-7; maybe TRBD2 (6 bases). Germline CDR1 is ENHRY and CDR2 is SYGVKD. The CDR3 extends over 13 amino acids. Trimming pared 4 bases from V and 3 bases from J, leaving 10 bases between. The CDR3 coding sequence is TGTGCCATCAGTGGGGGACTGAGCTACGAGCAGTACTTC. Translated: CAISGGLSYEQYF.

This clonotype was observed a handful of times. The CDR3 is CASSLVAGALDQYF. In nucleotides, the CDR3 is TGCGCCAGCAGCTTGGTAGCGGGAGCTTTGGACCAGTACTTC. V is TRBV5-1 and J is TRBJ2-7; TRBD2 aligns across 9 bases. J lost 10 bases, V lost 0 bases, and 8 bases had no gene match. The V gene's germline CDR1 is SGHRS and CDR2 YFSETQ. This CDR3 contains 14 residues.

Notes on this clonotype: A single base separates this from a much larger clone, so it may be a read error. The gene calls are TRBV20-1 and TRBJ2-1; 11 positions agree with TRBD2. CDR1 is DFQATT, CDR2 SNEGSKA, per germline (reference sequence). This CDR3 has 14 residues. With 8 bases clipped from V and 5 bases from J, the junction kept 8 bases outside the gene matches. CDR3 residues: CSTLSSGGDNEQFF. CDR3 coding DNA: TGCAGTACTCTAAGTAGCGGGGGGGACAATGAGCAGTTCTTC.

The CDR3 DNA follows: TGTGCCAGCAGCCGTGTGGGACAGGGTGGGGCCGGGGAGCTGTTTTTT. This gives the protein CASSRVGQGGAGELFF. This chain uses TRBV7-2 with TRBJ2-2; 9 nucleotides match TRBD1. J was trimmed by 6 bases and V by 5 bases; bases with no gene match: 10. Germline V gene lookup returns CDR1 SGHTA and CDR2 FQGNSA. The CDR3 spans 16 residues.

The genes are TRBV6-6 and TRBJ1-6; a possible D gene is TRBD1 (6 bases). The CDR3 is 17 amino acids. CDR1 and CDR2 from the germline V gene are MNHNY and SVGAGI (reference sequence). With 8 bases removed from V and 2 bases from J, the gap between germline ends came to 19 bases. CDR3: CASWLGWGGAYNSPLHF. As DNA, the CDR3 is TGTGCCAGCTGGTTGGGGTGGGGGGGCGCCTATAATTCACCCCTCCACTTT.

There are many counts of this clonotype. The chain couples TRBV7-3 to TRBJ2-3; 11 bases are shared with TRBD2. J was trimmed by 4 bases and V by 3 bases; bases with no gene match: 3. The CDR3 spans 15 residues. Germline CDR1 SGHTA, CDR2 FQGTGA. The DNA of the CDR3 is TGTGCCAGCAGCTTTAGCGGGGGGGTTCCAGATACGCAGTATTTT. Its translation is CASSFSGGVPDTQYF.

A few counts support this clonotype. The chain has TRBV12-5 and TRBJ2-1; D not resolved. Germline CDR1 is LGHNT and CDR2 is FRNRAP. The CDR3 is made up of 13 amino acids. CDR3 residues: CASGLLPGNEQFF. CDR3 in DNA: TGTGCCTCAGGTCTCCTCCCGGGTAATGAGCAGTTCTTC.

A remark on this clonotype: A read error may be the cause here, since a much bigger clone is one base away. The chain recombines TRBV2 with TRBJ2-3; no definite D call. The germline V gene encodes CDR1 SNHLY and CDR2 FYNNEI. V was pared by 3 bases and J by 0 bases, with 10 bases between. The CDR3 has 15 residues. The DNA of the CDR3 is TGTGCCAGCAGTGATAGGTTTAGGAGCACAGATACGCAGTATTTT. It encodes CASSDRFRSTDTQYF.

The rearrangement links TRBV20-1 to TRBJ1-2; 11 bases map to TRBD1. Germline V lookup: CDR1 DFQATT, CDR2 SNEGSKA (reference sequence). The CDR3 is 14 amino acids. The ends lost 2 bases at V and 8 bases at J; junction bases unmatched: 7. In nucleotides, the CDR3 is TGCAGTGCTAGAATTCCGGGACAGGGGGGAGGCTACACCTTC. Encoded protein: CSARIPGQGGGYTF.

Many counts were recorded for this clonotype. The chain has TRBV7-9 and TRBJ2-3, with 7 bases matching TRBD1. Germline V gene sequence: CDR1 SEHNR, CDR2 FQNEAQ (reference sequence). The CDR3 covers 16 residues. Unmatched junction bases numbered 9, after V lost 5 bases and J lost 1 base. The DNA for the CDR3 is TGTGCCAGCAGCGGAGCAGGGGGTTATGGCACAGATACGCAGTATTTT. Its translation: CASSGAGGYGTDTQYF.

This clonotype was seen repeatedly, ten times or more. In nucleotides, the CDR3 is TGTGCCAGCAGTGGGACTAGCGCCAATGAGCAGTTCTTC. Translated: CASSGTSANEQFF. The rearrangement uses TRBV2 and TRBJ2-1; 9 nucleotides agree with TRBD2. Germline CDR1 SNHLY, CDR2 FYNNEI. The CDR3 is made up of 13 amino acids. J gave up 6 bases and V 4 bases, and 1 base lay outside the gene matches.

This clonotype has a count of ten or more. The chain links TRBV29-1 to TRBJ2-7; TRBD1 is a possible D gene (7 bases). In germline, CDR1 is SQVTM, CDR2 ANQGSEA. This CDR3 is 12 amino acids long. Trimming removed 7 bases at V and 6 bases at J, with 16 bases between. CDR3 sequence (DNA): TGCAGCGCAGGGACCCAGGGGGGCGAGCAGTACTTC. Amino acid sequence: CSAGTQGGEQYF.

The chain combines TRBV3-1 with TRBJ2-7; D possibly matches TRBD1 or TRBD2 (5 bases each). This CDR3 spans 15 amino acids. Germline V gene data show CDR1 as LGHDT and CDR2 as YNNKEL (reference sequence). V lost 2 bases and J lost 2, with 13 bases in between. The CDR3 DNA reads TGTGCCAGCAGCCAAAGGGGACCTAGGCCCTACGAGCAGTACTTC. It translates to CASSQRGPRPYEQYF.